What follows are 24 T cell receptor beta chains derived from one specimen sequenced in a study of post-analysis software for immune sequencing data. No antigen has been identified for these receptors. General study points: Comparison of patients with controls showed five TRBV segments more frequent in patients, TRBV5-6, TRBV5-1 and TRBV20-1 among them.

cDNA libraries for TCR beta contained unique molecular identifiers. TCRdb redid the calling of the PCR reads with MiXCR, one entry per CDR3 protein. The sample holds hundreds of thousands of distinct CDR3 sequences; 39% are singletons and the top ten take under 9%. The sequenced sample was blood. The source is a girl aged 2-10 years with multiple sclerosis.

The chain couples TRBV6-2 or TRBV6-3 to TRBJ2-4; D remains unclear. TRBJ2-7 matches the DNA end more closely, so the J call is doubtful. CDR3 length: 15 amino acids. CDR1 is MNHEY, CDR2 SVGEGT, per germline. CDR3 sequence: CASSFYDMALNEQYF. The CDR3 DNA reads TGTGCCAGCAGTTTCTACGACATGGCCCTCAACGAGCAGTACTTC.

The chain joins TRBV27 to TRBJ2-2; 14 bases map to TRBD2. The CDR3 is made up of 15 amino acids. The junction had 2 bases not matched to a gene; V was cut back by 5 bases and J by 6 bases. Germline V gives CDR1 MNHEY, CDR2 SMNVEV (reference sequence). CDR3 amino acids: CASSGLAGGPGELFF. CDR3 DNA: TGTGCCAGCAGTGGACTAGCGGGAGGTCCCGGGGAGCTGTTTTTT.

This clonotype came up a few times. The CDR3 protein is CASRQGSREGDYGYTF. CDR3 bases: TGTGCCAGTCGACAGGGTAGTCGAGAGGGAGACTATGGCTACACCTTC. The chain carries TRBV7-8 and TRBJ1-2, with 7 bases lining up with TRBD1. Germline CDR1 SGHVS, CDR2 FQNEAQ. Germline trimming cut 9 bases from V and 3 bases from J; bases unmatched to any gene: 16. This CDR3 is built from 16 residues.

The chain employs TRBV20-1 and TRBJ2-7, with TRBD2 identical over 8 bases. This CDR3 comprises 14 residues. The V segment lost 3 bases and the J segment 6 bases; nucleotides outside the gene matches: 10. CDR1 is DFQATT, CDR2 SNEGSKA, per germline (reference sequence). This CDR3 reads CSARGTSSTLEQYF. CDR3 nucleotide sequence: TGCAGTGCTAGGGGGACTAGTTCTACTCTCGAGCAGTACTTC.

There are a few counts of this clonotype. This chain joins TRBV7-3 and TRBJ2-1; 10 bases fit TRBD2. The junction had 10 bases not matched to a gene; V was cut back by 4 bases and J by 4 bases. The germline V gene encodes CDR1 SGHTA and CDR2 FQGTGA. This CDR3 spans 17 amino acids. DNA of the CDR3: TGTGCCAGCAGCTCAAGAGGGACTAGCGCAGATTACAATGAGCAGTTCTTC. This encodes CASSSRGTSADYNEQFF.

The gene calls are TRBV5-1 and TRBJ2-5; TRBD2 is a possible D gene (6 bases). Germline values: CDR1 SGHRS, CDR2 YFSETQ. This CDR3 is built from 14 residues. The V end lost 3 bases, the J end lost 2 bases, and 11 bases lay between the germline ends. The CDR3 DNA reads TGCGCCAGCAGCTCGGGACTGCCTCAAGAGACCCAGTACTTC. The encoded protein is CASSSGLPQETQYF.

This clonotype was seen repeatedly, ten times or more. The chain carries TRBV9 and TRBJ2-3; TRBD2 aligns across 10 bases. The CDR3 consists of 22 residues. CDR1 is SGDLS and CDR2 is YYNGEE in the germline V gene. Trimming cost V 0 bases and J 0 bases; bases outside gene matches: 19. This CDR3 reads CASSVAPAASGGPARSTDTQYF. The CDR3 nucleotides read TGTGCCAGCAGCGTAGCCCCTGCGGCTAGCGGGGGCCCAGCGCGTAGCACAGATACGCAGTATTTT.

This clonotype was seen a few times. The chain uses TRBV28 and TRBJ2-7, with 11 bases identical to TRBD2. Germline CDR1 reads MDHEN; CDR2 reads SYDVKM. CDR3 length: 15 residues. The J segment lost 8 bases and the V segment lost 4 bases, leaving 10 bases of the junction unmatched. This CDR3 reads CASSYSGRAYEKQYF. The CDR3 bases are TGTGCCAGCAGTTATAGCGGGAGGGCCTATGAGAAGCAGTACTTC.

This clonotype was detected only a few times. The chain links TRBV12-5 to TRBJ2-7; no reliable D call. Germline-derived CDR1 and CDR2 are LGHNT and FRNRAP. Between the trimmed V and J ends, which lost 0 bases and 6 bases, there was a span of 9 bases. This CDR3 comprises 13 residues. The CDR3 DNA sequence: TGTGCTAGTGGTTTGGTACGGTCAGTCGAGCAGTACTTC. Its protein is CASGLVRSVEQYF. The full variable domain, in which reference TRBV12-5 and TRBJ2-7 provide the parts outside the CDR3, is DARVTQTPRHKVTEMGQEVTMRCQPILGHNTVFWYRQTMMQGLELLAYFRNRAPLDDSGMPKDRFSAEMPDATLATLKIQPSEPRDSAVYFCASGLVRSVEQYFGPGTRLTVT.

Only a few counts were recorded for this clonotype. The rearrangement joins TRBV7-2 to TRBJ2-7; 7 positions match TRBD2. V was pared by 5 bases and J by 1 base, with 8 bases of the junction left unmatched. The V gene's germline CDR1 is SGHTA and CDR2 FQGNSA. The CDR3 is 15 residues long. The CDR3 region is CASSLGAGPSYEQYF. The CDR3 DNA is TGTGCCAGCAGCCTGGGAGCGGGGCCGTCCTACGAGCAGTACTTC.

A few counts support this clonotype. The chain has TRBV5-1 and TRBJ2-4; D is ambiguous. The CDR3 length is 13 residues. V lost 4 bases and J lost 12, with 17 bases in between. Germline CDR1 and CDR2: SGHRS and YFSETQ. CDR3 loop: CASSIRYLDHQYF. For the CDR3, the DNA is TGCGCCAGCAGCATACGCTACTTAGACCATCAGTACTTC.

This clonotype has more than one count but fewer than ten. Here the CDR3 reads CASSGTGRPEAFF. The DNA for the CDR3 is TGTGCCAGCAGCGGGACAGGGAGGCCTGAAGCTTTCTTT. The rearrangement links TRBV7-6 to TRBJ1-1; 9 nucleotides match TRBD1. CDR3 length equals 13 residues. CDR1 SGHVS and CDR2 FNYEAQ come from the germline V gene. After removal of 5 bases from V and 6 bases from J, the junction contained 4 bases not matched to a gene.

About this clonotype: This may be a read error: a much more frequent sequence differs by one nucleotide. V is TRBV28 and J is TRBJ2-7; 10 bases align to TRBD2. Per the germline V gene, CDR1 is MDHEN and CDR2 is SYDVKM. V shed 5 bases, J shed 2 bases, and the junction held 6 bases outside the gene matches. This CDR3 contains 15 residues. CDR3: CASSVLAGEPYEQYF. CDR3 nucleotides: TGTGCCAGCAGTGTTCTAGCGGGAGAACCCTACGAGCAGTACTTC.

This sequence joins TRBV7-2 and TRBJ2-7, with TRBD2 matching 9 bases. The junction had 4 bases not matched to a gene; V was cut back by 1 base and J by 0 bases. This CDR3 spans 16 amino acids. Germline CDR1 reads SGHTA; CDR2 reads FQGNSA. CDR3 region: CASSLGWGLASYEQYF. CDR3 DNA: TGTGCCAGCAGCTTAGGGTGGGGACTAGCCTCCTACGAGCAGTACTTC.

This chain joins TRBV2 and TRBJ1-5; 7 bases are shared with TRBD1. Trimming cost V 8 bases and J 3 bases; bases outside gene matches: 4. The CDR3 runs to 13 residues. Germline CDR1 and CDR2: SNHLY and FYNNEI. The CDR3, as DNA: TGTGCCAGCGGGGGACAGCTCAATCAGCCCCAGCATTTT. Translated, it gives CASGGQLNQPQHF.

The rearrangement joins TRBV2 to TRBJ2-7; no firm D call. Germline V gene sequence: CDR1 SNHLY, CDR2 FYNNEI. Between the trimmed V and J ends, which lost 7 bases and 3 bases, there was a span of 13 bases. There are 13 residues in the CDR3. CDR3 sequence reads: CASIDVSLYEQYF. DNA for the CDR3: TGTGCCAGCATCGATGTATCCCTCTACGAGCAGTACTTC.

This sequence joins TRBV4-1 and TRBJ2-1; the D is unclear. CDR1 and CDR2 from the germline V gene are MGHRA and YSYEKL. The CDR3 contains 12 residues. Deletions cut 3 bases from V and 8 bases from J, with 8 bases between. The DNA for the CDR3 is TGCGCCAGCAGCCATTTCTTTGATGAGCAGTTCTTC. Its translation is CASSHFFDEQFF.

The table lists this clonotype with many counts. This rearrangement joins TRBV29-1 to TRBJ2-5; 9 bases are a match to TRBD2. The CDR3 sequence is 14 residues long. With 7 bases clipped from V and 5 bases from J, the junction kept 11 bases outside the gene matches. CDR1 is SQVTM, CDR2 ANQGSEA, per germline. The CDR3 loop reads CSASGVAGAETQYF. Written as DNA, the CDR3 is TGCAGCGCATCGGGGGTAGCGGGAGCGGAGACCCAGTACTTC.

This clonotype was observed a few times. J is TRBJ2-7 and V is TRBV6-5; no reliable D call. Germline CDR1 is MNHEY and CDR2 is SVGAGI. The CDR3 sequence is 16 residues long. Trimming removed 0 bases at V and 3 bases at J, with 15 bases between. CDR3 sequence (DNA): TGTGCCAGCAGTTACTCGATCGGGCCGGCGAGCTACGAGCAGTACTTC. This encodes CASSYSIGPASYEQYF.

This clonotype was seen more than once but under ten times. The gene calls are TRBV7-9 and TRBJ2-7; 9 positions agree with TRBD1. The germline V gene encodes CDR1 SEHNR and CDR2 FQNEAQ (reference sequence). With 5 bases clipped from V and 3 bases from J, the junction kept 8 bases outside the gene matches. The length of the CDR3 is 15 residues. The CDR3 loop is CASSPGRDRDYEQYF. The CDR3 region has the DNA TGTGCCAGCAGCCCCGGTCGGGACAGGGACTACGAGCAGTACTTC.

CDR3 nucleotides: TGTGCCAGCAGTTCCCTTGGGATAGCCAATGAGCAGTTCTTC. This gives the protein CASSSLGIANEQFF. The J gene is TRBJ2-1, the V gene TRBV7-2, with D uncertain. This CDR3 is built from 14 residues. Germline V gene sequence: CDR1 SGHTA, CDR2 FQGNSA. V lost 6 bases to trimming and J lost 6 bases, with 15 bases between them.

This clonotype appeared a few times. The rearrangement joins TRBV7-2 to TRBJ2-3; 8 nucleotides match TRBD2. Germline CDR1 SGHTA, CDR2 FQGNSA. This CDR3 has 17 residues. V lost 2 bases, J lost 2 bases, and 9 bases stayed unmatched. DNA for the CDR3: TGTGCCAGCAGCTTATTCGGCTTAGCGGGGAACACAGATACGCAGTATTTT. This codes for CASSLFGLAGNTDTQYF.

This clonotype was found a few times. The chain is built from TRBV3-1 and TRBJ2-1; the D is unclear. In germline, CDR1 is LGHDT, CDR2 YNNKEL (reference sequence). Trimming shortened V by 0 bases and J by 2 bases, and 5 bases separated the two germline ends. The CDR3 is made up of 14 amino acids. CDR3 bases: TGTGCCAGCAGCCAAGACTGGGCCTACAATGAGCAGTTCTTC. This translates into CASSQDWAYNEQFF.

In its sample, this clonotype was seen once. The chain links TRBV6-1 to TRBJ1-5, with D unresolved. Trimming shortened V by 5 bases and J by 6 bases, and 14 bases separated the two germline ends. CDR3 length: 14 residues. Germline V gene sequence: CDR1 MNHNS, CDR2 SASEGT. CDR3: CASSFAGVSQPQHF. CDR3 nucleotides: TGTGCCAGCAGTTTTGCTGGGGTTTCTCAGCCCCAGCATTTT.